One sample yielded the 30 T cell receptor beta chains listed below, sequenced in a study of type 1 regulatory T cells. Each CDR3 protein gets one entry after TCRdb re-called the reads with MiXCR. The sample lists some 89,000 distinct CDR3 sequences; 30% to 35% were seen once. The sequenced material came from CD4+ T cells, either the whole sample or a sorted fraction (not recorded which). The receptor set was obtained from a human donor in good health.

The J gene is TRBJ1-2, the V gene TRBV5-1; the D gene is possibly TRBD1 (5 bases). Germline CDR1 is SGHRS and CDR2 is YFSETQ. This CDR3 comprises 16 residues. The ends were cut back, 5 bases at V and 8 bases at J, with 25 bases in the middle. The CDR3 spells CASREFTSGSGVGYTF. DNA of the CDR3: TGCGCCAGCAGAGAATTCACATCAGGGAGCGGGGTCGGCTACACCTTC. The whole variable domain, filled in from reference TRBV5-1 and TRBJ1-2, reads KAGVTQTPRYLIKTRGQQVTLSCSPISGHRSVSWYQQTPGQGLQFLFEYFSETQRNKGNFPGRFSGRQFSNSRSEMNVSTLELGDSALYLCASREFTSGSGVGYTFGSGTRLTVV.

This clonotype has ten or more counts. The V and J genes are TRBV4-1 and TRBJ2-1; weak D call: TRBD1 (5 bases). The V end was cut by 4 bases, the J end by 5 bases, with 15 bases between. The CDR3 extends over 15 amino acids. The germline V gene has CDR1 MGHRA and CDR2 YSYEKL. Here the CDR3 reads CASSPPVHRHNEQFF. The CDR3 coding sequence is TGCGCCAGCAGCCCACCTGTCCACAGGCACAATGAGCAGTTCTTC.

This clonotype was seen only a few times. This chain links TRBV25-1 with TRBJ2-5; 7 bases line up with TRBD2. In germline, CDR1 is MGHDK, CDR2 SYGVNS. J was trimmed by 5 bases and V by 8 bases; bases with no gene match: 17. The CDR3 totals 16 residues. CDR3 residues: CASAPSTGRARETQYF. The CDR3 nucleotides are TGTGCCAGCGCCCCATCTACGGGGAGGGCGCGGGAGACCCAGTACTTC.

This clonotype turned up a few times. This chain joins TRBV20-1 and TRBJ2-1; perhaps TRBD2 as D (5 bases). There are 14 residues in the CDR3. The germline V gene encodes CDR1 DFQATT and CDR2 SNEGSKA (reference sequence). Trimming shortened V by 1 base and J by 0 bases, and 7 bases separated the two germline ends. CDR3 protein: CSARVDYSYNEQFF. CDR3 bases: TGCAGTGCTAGAGTTGACTACTCCTACAATGAGCAGTTCTTC.

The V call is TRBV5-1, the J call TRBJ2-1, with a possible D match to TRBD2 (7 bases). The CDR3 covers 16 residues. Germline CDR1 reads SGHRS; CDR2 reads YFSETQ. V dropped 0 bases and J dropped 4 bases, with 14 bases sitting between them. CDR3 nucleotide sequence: TGCGCCAGCAGCTTGGGCGGGAGAGGGGGATACAATGAGCAGTTCTTC. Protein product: CASSLGGRGGYNEQFF.

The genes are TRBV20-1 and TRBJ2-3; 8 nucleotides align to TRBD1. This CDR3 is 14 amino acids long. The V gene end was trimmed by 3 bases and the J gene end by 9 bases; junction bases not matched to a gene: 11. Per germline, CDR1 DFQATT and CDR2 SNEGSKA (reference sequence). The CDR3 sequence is CSASVDRDRATQYF. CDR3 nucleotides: TGCAGTGCTAGTGTGGACAGGGACCGCGCAACGCAGTATTTT.

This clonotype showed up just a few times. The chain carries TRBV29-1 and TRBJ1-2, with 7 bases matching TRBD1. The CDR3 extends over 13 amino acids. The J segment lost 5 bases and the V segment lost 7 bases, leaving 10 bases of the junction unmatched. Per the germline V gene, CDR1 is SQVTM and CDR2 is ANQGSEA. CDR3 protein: CSAGTGVQYGYTF. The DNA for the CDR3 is TGCAGCGCCGGAACAGGGGTTCAGTATGGCTACACCTTC.

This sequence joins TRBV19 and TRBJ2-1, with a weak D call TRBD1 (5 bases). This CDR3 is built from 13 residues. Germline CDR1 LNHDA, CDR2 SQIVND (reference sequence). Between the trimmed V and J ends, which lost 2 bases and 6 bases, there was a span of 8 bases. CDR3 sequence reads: CASSISQGNEQFF. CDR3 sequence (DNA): TGTGCCAGTAGTATATCGCAGGGCAATGAGCAGTTCTTC. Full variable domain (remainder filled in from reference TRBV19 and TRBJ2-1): DGGITQSPKYLFRKEGQNVTLSCEQNLNHDAMYWYRQDPGQGLRLIYYSQIVNDFQKGDIAEGYSVSREKKESFPLTVTSAQKNPTAFYLCASSISQGNEQFFGPGTRLTVL.

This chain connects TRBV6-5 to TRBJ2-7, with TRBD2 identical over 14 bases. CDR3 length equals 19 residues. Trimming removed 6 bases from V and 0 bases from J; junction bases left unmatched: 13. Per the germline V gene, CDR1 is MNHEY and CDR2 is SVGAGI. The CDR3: CASRLTGTSGSINSYEQYF. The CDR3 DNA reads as TGTGCCAGCAGACTGACCGGGACTAGCGGGAGTATTAACTCCTACGAGCAGTACTTC.

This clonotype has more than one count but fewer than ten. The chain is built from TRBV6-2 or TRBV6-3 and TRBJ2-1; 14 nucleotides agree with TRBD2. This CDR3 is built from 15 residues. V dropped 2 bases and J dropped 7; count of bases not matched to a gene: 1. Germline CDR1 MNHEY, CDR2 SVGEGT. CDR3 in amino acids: CASSYGTSGRNEQFF. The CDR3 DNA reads TGTGCCAGCAGTTACGGGACTAGCGGGAGAAATGAGCAGTTCTTC.

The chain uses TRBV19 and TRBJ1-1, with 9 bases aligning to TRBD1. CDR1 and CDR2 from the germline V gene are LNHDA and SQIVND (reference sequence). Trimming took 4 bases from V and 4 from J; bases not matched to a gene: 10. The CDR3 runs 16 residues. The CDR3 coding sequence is TGTGCCAGTAGTAGACTCTCCGGGACAGGGACCACTGAAGCTTTCTTT. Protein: CASSRLSGTGTTEAFF.

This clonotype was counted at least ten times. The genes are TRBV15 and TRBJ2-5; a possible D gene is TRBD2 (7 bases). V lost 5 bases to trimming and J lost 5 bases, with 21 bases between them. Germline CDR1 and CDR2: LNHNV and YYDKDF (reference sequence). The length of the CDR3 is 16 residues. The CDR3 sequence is CATSSNPRGAGETQYF. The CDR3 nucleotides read TGTGCCACCAGCTCCAATCCACGGGGGGCCGGTGAGACCCAGTACTTC.

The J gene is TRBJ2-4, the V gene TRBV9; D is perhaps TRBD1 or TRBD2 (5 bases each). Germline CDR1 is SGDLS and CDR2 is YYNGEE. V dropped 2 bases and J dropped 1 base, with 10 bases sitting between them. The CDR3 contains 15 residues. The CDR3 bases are TGTGCCAGCAGCGTGGGACCACTCGCCAAAAACATTCAGTACTTC. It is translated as CASSVGPLAKNIQYF.

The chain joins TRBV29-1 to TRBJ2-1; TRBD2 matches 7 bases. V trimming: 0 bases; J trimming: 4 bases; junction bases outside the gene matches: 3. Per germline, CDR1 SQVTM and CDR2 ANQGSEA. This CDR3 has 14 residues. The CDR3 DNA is TGCAGCGTTGAAGAGCTAGCGGCTTACAATGAGCAGTTCTTC. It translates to CSVEELAAYNEQFF.

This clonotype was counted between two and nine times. This CDR3 reads CSANLAGETQYF. In DNA form, the CDR3 reads TGCAGTGCTAATTTAGCGGGAGAGACCCAGTACTTC. The chain combines TRBV20-1 with TRBJ2-5, with 7 bases that match TRBD2. Germline loops: CDR1 DFQATT, CDR2 SNEGSKA (reference sequence). The trim removed 4 bases at V and 4 bases at J, leaving 3 bases unmatched. The CDR3 covers 12 residues.

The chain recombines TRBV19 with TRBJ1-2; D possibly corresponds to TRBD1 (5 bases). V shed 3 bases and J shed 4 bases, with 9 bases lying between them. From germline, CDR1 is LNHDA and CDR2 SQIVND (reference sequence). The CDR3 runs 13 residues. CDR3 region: CASSMAGGYGYTF. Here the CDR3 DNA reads TGTGCCAGTAGTATGGCCGGGGGCTATGGCTACACCTTC.

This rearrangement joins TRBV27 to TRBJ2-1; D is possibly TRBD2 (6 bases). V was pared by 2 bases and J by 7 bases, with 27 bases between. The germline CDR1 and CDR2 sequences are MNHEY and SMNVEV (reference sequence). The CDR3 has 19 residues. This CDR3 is CASSLRLVSRGREGNEQFF. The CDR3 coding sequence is TGTGCCAGCAGTTTAAGACTAGTCAGCCGGGGCCGGGAAGGGAATGAGCAGTTCTTC.

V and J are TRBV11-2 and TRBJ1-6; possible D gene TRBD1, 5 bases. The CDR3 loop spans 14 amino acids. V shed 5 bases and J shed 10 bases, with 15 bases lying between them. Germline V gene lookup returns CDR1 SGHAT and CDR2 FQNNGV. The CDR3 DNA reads TGTGCCAGCAGCCCGAACGGGAGGGGATCACCCCTCCACTTT. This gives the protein CASSPNGRGSPLHF.

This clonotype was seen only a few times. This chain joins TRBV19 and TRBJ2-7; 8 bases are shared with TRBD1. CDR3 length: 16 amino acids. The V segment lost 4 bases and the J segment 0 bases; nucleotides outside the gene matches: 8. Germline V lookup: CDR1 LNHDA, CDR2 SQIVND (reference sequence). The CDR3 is CASSKRQGPISYEQYF. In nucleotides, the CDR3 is TGTGCCAGTAGTAAACGACAGGGGCCGATCTCCTACGAGCAGTACTTC. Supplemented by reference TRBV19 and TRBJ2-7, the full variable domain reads DGGITQSPKYLFRKEGQNVTLSCEQNLNHDAMYWYRQDPGQGLRLIYYSQIVNDFQKGDIAEGYSVSREKKESFPLTVTSAQKNPTAFYLCASSKRQGPISYEQYFGPGTRLTVT.

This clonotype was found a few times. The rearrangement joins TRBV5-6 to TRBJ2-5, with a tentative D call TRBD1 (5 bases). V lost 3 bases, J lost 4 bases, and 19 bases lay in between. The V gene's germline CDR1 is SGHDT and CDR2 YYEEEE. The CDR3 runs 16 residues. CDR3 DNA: TGTGCCAGCAGCTCCGGAGACAGAGGATGGAGAGAGACCCAGTACTTC. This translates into CASSSGDRGWRETQYF.

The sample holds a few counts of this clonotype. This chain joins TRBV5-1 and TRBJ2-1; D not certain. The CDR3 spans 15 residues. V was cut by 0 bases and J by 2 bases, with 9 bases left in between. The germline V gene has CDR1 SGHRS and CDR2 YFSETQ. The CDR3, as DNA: TGCGCCAGCAGCTTGGTCGGAAGCACCTACAATGAGCAGTTCTTC. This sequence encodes CASSLVGSTYNEQFF.

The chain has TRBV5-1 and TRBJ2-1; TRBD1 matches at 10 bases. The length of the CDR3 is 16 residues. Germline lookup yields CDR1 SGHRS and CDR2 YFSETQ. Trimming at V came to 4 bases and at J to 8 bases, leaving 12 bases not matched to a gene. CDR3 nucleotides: TGCGCCAGCAGCCAGTCACGGGACAGGGGTCGGCATGAGCAGTTCTTC. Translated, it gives CASSQSRDRGRHEQFF.

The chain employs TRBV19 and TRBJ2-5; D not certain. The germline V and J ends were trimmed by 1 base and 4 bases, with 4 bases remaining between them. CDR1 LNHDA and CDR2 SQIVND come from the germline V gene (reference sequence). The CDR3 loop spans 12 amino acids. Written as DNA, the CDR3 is TGTGCCAGTAGTATAGCTGGAGAGACCCAGTACTTC. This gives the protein CASSIAGETQYF.

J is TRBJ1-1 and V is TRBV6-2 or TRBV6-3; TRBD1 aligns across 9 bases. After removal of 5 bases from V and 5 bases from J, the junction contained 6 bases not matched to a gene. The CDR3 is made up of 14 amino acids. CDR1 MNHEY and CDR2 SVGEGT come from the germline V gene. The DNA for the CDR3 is TGTGCCAGCAGTACAAAGACAGGGGGGACTGAAGCTTTCTTT. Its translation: CASSTKTGGTEAFF.

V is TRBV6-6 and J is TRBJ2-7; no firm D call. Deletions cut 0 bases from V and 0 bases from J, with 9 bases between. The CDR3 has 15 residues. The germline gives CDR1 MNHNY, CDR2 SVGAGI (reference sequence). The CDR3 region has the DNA TGTGCCAGCAGTTACTCGGGCGGAAACTCCTACGAGCAGTACTTC. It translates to CASSYSGGNSYEQYF.

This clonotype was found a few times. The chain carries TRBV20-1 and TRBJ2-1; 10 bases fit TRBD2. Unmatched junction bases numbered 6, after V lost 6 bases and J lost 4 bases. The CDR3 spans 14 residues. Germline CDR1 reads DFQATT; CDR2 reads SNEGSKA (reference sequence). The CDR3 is CSAPLSGRYNEQFF. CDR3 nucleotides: TGCAGTGCGCCACTTAGCGGGAGGTACAATGAGCAGTTCTTC.

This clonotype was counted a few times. CDR3 region: CSANSYGGYEQYF. For the CDR3, the DNA is TGCAGTGCAAATAGCTACGGTGGCTACGAGCAGTACTTC. J is TRBJ2-7 and V is TRBV20-1, with no clear D. This CDR3 comprises 13 residues. V dropped 6 bases and J dropped 3 bases, with 15 bases sitting between them. Germline-derived CDR1 and CDR2 are DFQATT and SNEGSKA (reference sequence).

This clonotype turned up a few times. CDR3 in amino acids: CASSQDGTDTQYF. Written as DNA, the CDR3 is TGTGCCAGCAGCCAAGACGGAACAGATACGCAGTATTTT. The chain is built from TRBV3-1 and TRBJ2-3; no clear D gene. Trimming took off 0 bases at V and 3 bases at J, with 4 bases between the two ends. This CDR3 has 13 residues. CDR1 is LGHDT, CDR2 YNNKEL, per germline (reference sequence).

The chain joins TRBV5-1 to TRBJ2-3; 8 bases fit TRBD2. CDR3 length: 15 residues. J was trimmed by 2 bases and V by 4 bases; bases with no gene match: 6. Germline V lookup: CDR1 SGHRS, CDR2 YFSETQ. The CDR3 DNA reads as TGCGCCAGCAGCCCCAGGGGACTAGACACAGATACGCAGTATTTT. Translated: CASSPRGLDTDTQYF. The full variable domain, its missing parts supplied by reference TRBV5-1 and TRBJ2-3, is KAGVTQTPRYLIKTRGQQVTLSCSPISGHRSVSWYQQTPGQGLQFLFEYFSETQRNKGNFPGRFSGRQFSNSRSEMNVSTLELGDSALYLCASSPRGLDTDTQYFGPGTRLTVL.

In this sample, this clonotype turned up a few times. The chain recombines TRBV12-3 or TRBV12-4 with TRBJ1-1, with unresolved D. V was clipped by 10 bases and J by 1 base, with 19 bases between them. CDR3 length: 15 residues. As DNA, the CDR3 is TGTGCCACCGATTTGGATCCGGGCCAGAACACTGAAGCTTTCTTT. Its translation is CATDLDPGQNTEAFF.